The 21 T cell receptor beta chains below all came from one sample that was sequenced in a study of blood T cell repertoires in COVID-19. The protocol was immunoSEQ multiplex PCR, while the TCRdb copy is restricted to in-frame clones and leaves out a portion. The sample contains 450,000 or so clones, 80% to 90% of which appear only once. Material: peripheral blood. These receptor sequences come from a man between 18 and 35 years old with COVID-19, enrolled during active disease.

The genes are TRBV7-8 and TRBJ2-3; TRBD2 agrees at 12 bases. The CDR3 sequence is 17 residues long. CDR1 is SGHVS, CDR2 FQNEAQ, per germline. V shed 6 bases and J 8 bases; nucleotides not matched to a gene: 15. CDR3 in amino acids: CASRSNTGTSGWGTQYF. CDR3 DNA: TGTGCCAGCAGATCCAATACCGGGACTAGCGGGTGGGGTACGCAGTATTTT.

The CDR3: CASSLQKNTEAFF. Written as DNA, the CDR3 is TGTGCCAGCAGTTTACAGAAGAACACTGAAGCTTTCTTT. The chain joins TRBV12-3 or TRBV12-4 to TRBJ1-1; D unclear. V lost 2 bases, J lost 1 base, and 5 bases lay in between. The CDR3 covers 13 residues.

The gene calls are TRBV7-9 and TRBJ2-7; D is unresolved. Trimming cost V 7 bases and J 4 bases, with 8 bases left between them. The CDR3 has 11 residues. Germline V gene sequence: CDR1 SEHNR, CDR2 FQNEAQ (reference sequence). CDR3: CASTKTYEQYF. CDR3 coding DNA: TGTGCCAGCACCAAGACATACGAGCAGTACTTC. The variable domain in full, completed from reference TRBV7-9 and TRBJ2-7, reads DTGVSQNPRHKITKRGQNVTFRCDPISEHNRLYWYRQTLGQGPEFLTYFQNEAQLEKSRLLSDRFSAERPKGSFSTLEIQRTEQGDSAMYLCASTKTYEQYFGPGTRLTVT.

This sequence joins TRBV2 and TRBJ2-1; 7 nucleotides align to TRBD1. The V segment lost 4 bases and the J segment 0 bases; nucleotides outside the gene matches: 6. CDR3 length: 16 residues. Looked up from germline, CDR1 is SNHLY and CDR2 is FYNNEI. The CDR3 coding sequence is TGTGCCAGCAGTGTTACAGGGGTTACCTCCTACAATGAGCAGTTCTTC. As protein: CASSVTGVTSYNEQFF.

V usage is TRBV7-9 and J usage is TRBJ2-7; TRBD1 agrees at 9 bases. The CDR3 contains 17 residues. V shed 8 bases and J 3 bases; nucleotides not matched to a gene: 17. The germline gives CDR1 SEHNR, CDR2 FQNEAQ (reference sequence). The CDR3 DNA follows: TGTGCCAGCGCTTCGGACAGGGGAACTCCTTACGTCTACGAGCAGTACTTC. Amino acid sequence: CASASDRGTPYVYEQYF.

As DNA, the CDR3 is TGTGCCAGCAGCCTTGACCCCTCAGGAGGCTACACCTTC. It yields the protein CASSLDPSGGYTF. The genes are TRBV3-1 (or the pseudogene TRBV3-2) and TRBJ1-2; D call uncertain. V dropped 4 bases and J dropped 8 bases, with 14 bases sitting between them. The CDR3 totals 13 residues. In germline, CDR1 is LGHDT, CDR2 YNNKEL (reference sequence).

This clone was detected only a few times. This rearrangement joins TRBV4-1 to TRBJ2-7, with D possibly matching TRBD1 (5 bases). Trimming took 0 bases from V and 1 from J, leaving 13 bases between them. Germline CDR1 is MGHRA and CDR2 is YSYEKL. The length of the CDR3 is 16 residues. The CDR3 reads CASSQDHRRASYEQYF. As DNA, the CDR3 is TGCGCCAGCAGCCAAGATCACAGGCGCGCTTCCTACGAGCAGTACTTC.

The rearrangement links TRBV9 to TRBJ2-7; D might be TRBD1 (5 bases). In germline, CDR1 is SGDLS, CDR2 YYNGEE. The germline V and J ends were trimmed by 4 bases and 6 bases, with 14 bases remaining between them. CDR3 length equals 13 residues. CDR3 coding DNA: TGTGCCAGCAGCCAGGGCGGCGCCCTCGAGCAGTACTTC. It specifies CASSQGGALEQYF. The full variable domain, with the rest looked up from reference TRBV9 and TRBJ2-7, is DSGVTQTPKHLITATGQRVTLRCSPRSGDLSVYWYQQSLDQGLQFLIQYYNGEERAKGNILERFSAQQFPDLHSELNLSSLELGDSALYFCASSQGGALEQYFGPGTRLTVT.

The rearrangement uses TRBV30 and TRBJ1-4, with a weak D call TRBD1 (5 bases). Per germline, CDR1 GTSNPN and CDR2 SVGIG (reference sequence). This CDR3 region has 10 residues. The CDR3 here is CSDKNEKLFF. As DNA, the CDR3 is TGTTCGGACAAAAATGAAAAACTGTTTTTT. The complete variable domain, with remaining parts taken from reference TRBV30 and TRBJ1-4, reads SQTIHQWPATLVQPVGSPLSLECTVEGTSNPNLYWYRQAAGRGLQLLFYSVGIGQISSEVPQNLSASRPQDRQFILSSKKLLLSDSGFYLCSDKNEKLFFGSGTQLSVL.

The chain couples TRBV4-2 to TRBJ1-2; TRBD1 might be the D (6 bases). Trimming took 0 bases from V and 4 from J, leaving 12 bases between them. The germline V gene has CDR1 LGHNA and CDR2 YNFKEQ. The CDR3 totals 15 residues. The CDR3 DNA reads TGTGCCAGCAGCCAAGATATGGGACAACCCTATGGCTACACCTTC. Encoded protein: CASSQDMGQPYGYTF.

This sequence joins TRBV5-1 and TRBJ2-7; D perhaps matches TRBD2 (5 bases). CDR1 SGHRS and CDR2 YFSETQ come from the germline V gene. This CDR3 contains 14 residues. Trimming left V 0 bases short and J 3 bases short, with 10 bases between. CDR3 DNA: TGCGCCAGCAGCTTGGTTCTTCGGGACTACGAGCAGTACTTC. The encoded protein is CASSLVLRDYEQYF. The complete variable domain, with remaining parts taken from reference TRBV5-1 and TRBJ2-7, reads KAGVTQTPRYLIKTRGQQVTLSCSPISGHRSVSWYQQTPGQGLQFLFEYFSETQRNKGNFPGRFSGRQFSNSRSEMNVSTLELGDSALYLCASSLVLRDYEQYFGPGTRLTVT.

This clone was detected only a few times. V usage is TRBV6-5 and J usage is TRBJ2-2; D is ambiguous. CDR1 MNHEY and CDR2 SVGAGI come from the germline V gene. Deletions cut 6 bases from V and 7 bases from J, with 15 bases between. The CDR3 loop spans 14 amino acids. The CDR3 spells CASSPGIGFGELFF. CDR3 DNA sequence: TGTGCCAGCAGCCCAGGCATTGGGTTCGGGGAGCTGTTTTTT.

This clone has just one count. V gene TRBV2 combines with J gene TRBJ1-1; D is uncertain. Trimming pared 6 bases from V and 6 bases from J, leaving 14 bases between. Germline values: CDR1 SNHLY, CDR2 FYNNEI. The CDR3 contains 13 residues. The CDR3 sequence is CASRVASDAEAFF. As DNA, the CDR3 is TGTGCCAGCAGGGTAGCTAGCGACGCTGAAGCTTTCTTT.

This chain's CDR3 is CASSFQGANEKLFF. CDR3 DNA sequence: TGTGCCAGCAGTTTTCAGGGGGCCAATGAAAAACTGTTTTTT. This chain joins TRBV7-9 and TRBJ1-4; the match to TRBD1 covers 8 bases. CDR3 length: 14 residues. Per germline, CDR1 SEHNR and CDR2 FQNEAQ (reference sequence). V lost 6 bases and J lost 5; bases outside the gene matches: 5.

The chain is built from TRBV5-1 and TRBJ2-1; 9 bases match TRBD2. The germline gives CDR1 SGHRS, CDR2 YFSETQ. The CDR3 loop spans 16 amino acids. Trimming took 2 bases from V and 5 from J; bases not matched to a gene: 8. CDR3 sequence reads: CASSFFSGSADNEQFF. CDR3 DNA sequence: TGCGCCAGCAGCTTCTTTAGCGGGAGTGCCGACAATGAGCAGTTCTTC.

J is TRBJ1-6 and V is TRBV6-5, with TRBD1 as a possible D gene (5 bases). With 8 bases removed from V and 7 bases from J, the gap between germline ends came to 15 bases. The germline V gene encodes CDR1 MNHEY and CDR2 SVGAGI. The CDR3 runs to 14 residues. CDR3 sequence: CASRGNPMNSPLHF. CDR3 DNA: TGTGCCAGCCGGGGGAATCCAATGAATTCACCCCTCCACTTT.

This chain joins TRBV7-9 and TRBJ2-7; 11 bases are a match to TRBD1. Germline loops: CDR1 SEHNR, CDR2 FQNEAQ (reference sequence). This CDR3 is built from 15 residues. V shed 5 bases and J 5 bases; nucleotides not matched to a gene: 8. The CDR3 DNA reads TGTGCCAGCAGCCCCCGGACAGGGGGCCTTCACGAGCAGTACTTC. Protein product: CASSPRTGGLHEQYF. Full variable domain (rest looked up from reference TRBV7-9 and TRBJ2-7): DTGVSQNPRHKITKRGQNVTFRCDPISEHNRLYWYRQTLGQGPEFLTYFQNEAQLEKSRLLSDRFSAERPKGSFSTLEIQRTEQGDSAMYLCASSPRTGGLHEQYFGPGTRLTVT.

The rearrangement uses TRBV19 and TRBJ2-5; 9 positions match TRBD2. The CDR3 contains 15 residues. Germline V gene data show CDR1 as LNHDA and CDR2 as SQIVND (reference sequence). V lost 10 bases and J lost 5; bases outside the gene matches: 14. In DNA form, the CDR3 reads TGTGCCACTAAGACTAGCGGAGGGGCTCGGGAGACCCAGTACTTC. This translates into CATKTSGGARETQYF.

The chain couples TRBV25-1 to TRBJ2-5; 7 nucleotides agree with TRBD1. There are 14 residues in the CDR3. Germline lookup yields CDR1 MGHDK and CDR2 SYGVNS. The V gene end was trimmed by 1 base and the J gene end by 1 base; junction bases not matched to a gene: 0. The CDR3 DNA is TGTGCCAGCAGTGAATGGGACAGCCAAGAGACCCAGTACTTC. Residues: CASSEWDSQETQYF.

The rearrangement joins TRBV15 to TRBJ1-5, with 9 bases lining up with TRBD1. Germline lookup yields CDR1 LNHNV and CDR2 YYDKDF (reference sequence). CDR3 length: 16 amino acids. The junction had 5 bases not matched to a gene; V was cut back by 1 base and J by 4 bases. CDR3 region: CATSRGQGVRNQPQHF. The CDR3 DNA reads as TGTGCCACCAGCAGAGGACAGGGGGTGAGGAATCAGCCCCAGCATTTT.

To note about this clone: Other DNA sequences from this sample encode an identical CDR3 as well. The chain employs TRBV27 and TRBJ1-5; D remains ambiguous. The germline V and J ends were trimmed by 3 bases and 4 bases, with 7 bases remaining between them. This CDR3 comprises 13 residues. From germline, CDR1 is MNHEY and CDR2 SMNVEV (reference sequence). CDR3 in DNA: TGTGCCAGCAGTTTGGGCCAAAATCAGCCCCAGCATTTT. It specifies CASSLGQNQPQHF.